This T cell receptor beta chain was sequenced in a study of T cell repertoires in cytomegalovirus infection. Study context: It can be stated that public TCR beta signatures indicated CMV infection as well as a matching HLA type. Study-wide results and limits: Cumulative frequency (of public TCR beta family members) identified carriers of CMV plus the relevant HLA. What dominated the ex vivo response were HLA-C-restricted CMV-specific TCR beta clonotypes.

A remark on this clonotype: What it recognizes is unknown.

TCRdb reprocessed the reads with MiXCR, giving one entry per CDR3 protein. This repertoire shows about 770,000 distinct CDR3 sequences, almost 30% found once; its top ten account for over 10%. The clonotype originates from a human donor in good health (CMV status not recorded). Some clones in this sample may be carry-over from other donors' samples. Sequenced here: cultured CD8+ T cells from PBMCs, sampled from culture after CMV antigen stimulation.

DNA of the CDR3: TGTGCCAGCAGTTATCGGGACAGGGGTCTATATTCACCCCTCCACTTT. Amino acids: CASSYRDRGLYSPLHF. The rearrangement joins TRBV6-5 to TRBJ1-6, with 10 bases that match TRBD1. Per the germline V gene, CDR1 is MNHEY and CDR2 is SVGAGI. The trim removed 3 bases at V and 8 bases at J, leaving 7 bases unmatched. The CDR3 sequence is 16 residues long.